The 9 T cell receptor beta chains given below trace back to one sample, sequenced in a study of persistence of HIV-infected CD4 T cells. An overlapping HIV-1 Gag peptide pool stimulated these cells at roughly 1 ug/peptide/mL. CD40L/CD69 double-negative CD45RO-high memory CD4+ T cells were collected. These TCRs' antigens remain unknown. Sequencing used immunoSEQ version 4 in survey mode. Assay: immunoSEQ multiplex PCR; the TCRdb copy retains only in-frame clones and omits some. The data show about 41,000 clones, with more than 75% seen just once and approximately 15% held by the top ten. The sample consisted of CD4+ T cells sorted from PBMCs after approximately 20-hour stimulation, taken from a patient who received antiretroviral therapy. These receptors were taken from an adult man with HIV who was CMV-seropositive.

Only one count was recorded for this clone. This chain connects TRBV3-1 (or the pseudogene TRBV3-2) to TRBJ2-5, with D hard to call. The V gene's germline CDR1 is LGHDT and CDR2 YNNKEL (reference sequence). Trimming pared 0 bases from V and 0 bases from J, leaving 5 bases between. This CDR3 has 14 residues. The CDR3 bases are TGTGCCAGCAGCCAAGACAAACACCAAGAGACCCAGTACTTC. Amino acid sequence: CASSQDKHQETQYF.

The genes are TRBV12-3 or TRBV12-4 and TRBJ1-1, with D hard to call. This CDR3 contains 13 residues. V was pared by 1 base and J by 1 base, with 4 bases between. The CDR3 reads CASSLVENTEAFF. CDR3 coding DNA: TGTGCCAGCAGTTTAGTGGAGAACACTGAAGCTTTCTTT.

This chain joins TRBV19 and TRBJ2-7; D tentatively fits TRBD1 or TRBD2 (6 bases each). Germline CDR1 reads LNHDA; CDR2 reads SQIVND (reference sequence). The CDR3 covers 15 residues. Trimming stripped 6 bases from V and 1 base from J, with 16 bases between. The CDR3 DNA reads as TGTGCCAGTAGCCGCGAGGGGGGACAATCCTACGAGCAGTACTTC. Translation: CASSREGGQSYEQYF.

The chain is built from TRBV6-5 and TRBJ1-6, with 7 bases lining up with TRBD1. With V trimmed by 3 bases and J by 5 bases, 4 bases remained unmatched. The CDR3 length is 15 residues. Germline V CDR1 and CDR2: MNHEY, SVGAGI. The DNA for the CDR3 is TGTGCCAGCAGTTATCGGGACAGAGATAATTCACCCCTCCACTTT. This encodes CASSYRDRDNSPLHF.

The chain is built from TRBV7-8 and TRBJ2-7; no clear D gene. V gave up 2 bases and J gave up 3 bases, with 11 bases separating them. The germline gives CDR1 SGHVS, CDR2 FQNEAQ. The CDR3 has 14 amino acids. The CDR3 spells CASSLTNGGYEQYF. DNA of the CDR3: TGTGCCAGCAGCTTAACCAACGGCGGCTACGAGCAGTACTTC.

The chain recombines TRBV30 with TRBJ1-1, with 9 bases identical to TRBD1. Germline lookup yields CDR1 GTSNPN and CDR2 SVGIG (reference sequence). The V segment lost 3 bases and the J segment 2 bases; nucleotides outside the gene matches: 4. The CDR3 extends over 14 amino acids. The CDR3 nucleotides read TGTGCCTGGAGGGGGACAGGGTTAAACACTGAAGCTTTCTTT. Translation gives CAWRGTGLNTEAFF.

This CDR3 is CASSYSNTGRQETQYF. As DNA, the CDR3 is TGTGCCAGCAGTTACTCGAATACAGGGCGTCAAGAGACCCAGTACTTC. The gene calls are TRBV6-6 and TRBJ2-5; perhaps TRBD1 as D (6 bases). This CDR3 has 16 amino acids. Germline CDR1 reads MNHNY; CDR2 reads SVGAGI (reference sequence). Deletions cut 0 bases from V and 2 bases from J, with 13 bases between.

This rearrangement joins TRBV3-1 (or the pseudogene TRBV3-2) to TRBJ1-4, with D maybe TRBD1 (6 bases). V was cut by 4 bases and J by 0 bases, with 15 bases left in between. Per the germline V gene, CDR1 is LGHDT and CDR2 is YNNKEL (reference sequence). The CDR3 is made up of 17 amino acids. CDR3 sequence reads: CASSLWSGAATNEKLFF. CDR3 in DNA: TGTGCCAGCAGCCTTTGGTCAGGGGCTGCAACTAATGAAAAACTGTTTTTT.

The chain links TRBV7-2 to TRBJ2-5; tentatively, D is TRBD1 or TRBD2 (5 bases each). The CDR3 totals 13 residues. Germline CDR1 reads SGHTA; CDR2 reads FQGNSA. Trimming stripped 3 bases from V and 9 bases from J, with 14 bases between. The CDR3 region is CASSFLWGSPQYF. The CDR3 region has the DNA TGTGCCAGCAGCTTCCTCTGGGGGTCGCCCCAGTACTTC.